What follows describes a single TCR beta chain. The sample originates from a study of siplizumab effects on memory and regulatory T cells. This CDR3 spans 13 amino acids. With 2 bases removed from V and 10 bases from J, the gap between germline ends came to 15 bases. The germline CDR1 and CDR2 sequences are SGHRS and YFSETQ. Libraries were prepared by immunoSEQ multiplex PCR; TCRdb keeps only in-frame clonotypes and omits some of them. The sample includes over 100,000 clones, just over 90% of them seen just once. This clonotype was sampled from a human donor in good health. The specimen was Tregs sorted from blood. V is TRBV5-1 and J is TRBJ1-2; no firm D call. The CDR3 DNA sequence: TGCGCCAGCAGCTTTTCAAATGCACGGGACTACACCTTC. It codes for CASSFSNARDYTF.